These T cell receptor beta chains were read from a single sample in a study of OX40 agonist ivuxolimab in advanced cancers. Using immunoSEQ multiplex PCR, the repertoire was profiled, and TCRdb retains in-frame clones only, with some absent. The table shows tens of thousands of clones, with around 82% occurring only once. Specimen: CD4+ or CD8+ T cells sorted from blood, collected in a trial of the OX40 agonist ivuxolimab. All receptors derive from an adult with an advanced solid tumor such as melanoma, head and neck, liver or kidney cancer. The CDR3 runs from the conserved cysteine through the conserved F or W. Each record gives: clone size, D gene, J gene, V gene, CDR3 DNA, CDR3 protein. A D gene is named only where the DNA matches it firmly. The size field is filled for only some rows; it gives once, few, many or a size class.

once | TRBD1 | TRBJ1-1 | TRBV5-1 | TGCGCCAGCAGCACGGGACAGACCACCACTGAAGCTTTCTTT | CASSTGQTTTEAFF
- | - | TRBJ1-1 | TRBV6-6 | TGTGCCAGCAGGTTTCAGATGAACACTGAAGCTTTCTTT | CASRFQMNTEAFF
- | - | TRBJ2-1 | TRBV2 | TGTGCCAGCAGTGACCGAACAGGGGGGGGTTTGGGTGAGCAGTTCTTC | CASSDRTGGGLGEQFF
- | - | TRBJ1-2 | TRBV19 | TGTGCCAGTAGTTCGCAGGGGTTGGTCGGCTACACCTTC | CASSSQGLVGYTF
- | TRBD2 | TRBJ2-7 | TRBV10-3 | TGTGCCATCAGTCCCTGGGGGGGGAACGAGCAGTACTTC | CAISPWGGNEQYF
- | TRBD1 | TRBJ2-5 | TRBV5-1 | TGCGCCAGCACCCAGGACGGGACAGGGGAAGAGACCCAGTACTTC | CASTQDGTGEETQYF
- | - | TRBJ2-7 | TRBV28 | TGTGCCACCAATCTCCCGGGCCATTCCTACGAGCAGTACTTC | CATNLPGHSYEQYF
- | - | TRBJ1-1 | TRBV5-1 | TGCGCCAGCAACCTGGGAACGGACAGATGGGCTATGAACACTGAAGCTTTCTTT | CASNLGTDRWAMNTEAFF
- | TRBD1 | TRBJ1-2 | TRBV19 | TGTGCCAGTAGTATCCAGGACAGGGGCTATGGCTACACCTTC | CASSIQDRGYGYTF
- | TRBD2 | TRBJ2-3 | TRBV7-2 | TGTGCCAGCAGCTTAGCGGGTACTAGCGGGGGGGCCGCAGATACGCAGTATTTT | CASSLAGTSGGAADTQYF
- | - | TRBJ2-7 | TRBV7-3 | TGTGCCAGCAGCCCCTCGGGGGCCCGATACGAGCAGTACTTC | CASSPSGARYEQYF
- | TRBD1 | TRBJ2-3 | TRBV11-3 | TGTGCCAGCAGCACGGGACAGGGAGCGCCCTCCGATACGCAGTATTTT | CASSTGQGAPSDTQYF
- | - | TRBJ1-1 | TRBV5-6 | TGTGCCAGCAGCTTGTCCAGGAACACTGAAGCTTTCTTT | CASSLSRNTEAFF
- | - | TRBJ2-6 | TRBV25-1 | TGTGCCAGCCGGTCGGGGGCCAACGTCCTGACTTTC | CASRSGANVLTF
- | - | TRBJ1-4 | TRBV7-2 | TGTGCCAGCAGCCCTACCGACGGGTCTCGCGGTGAAAAACTGTTTTTT | CASSPTDGSRGEKLFF
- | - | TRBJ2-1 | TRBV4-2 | TGTGCCAGCAGCCAAGATAAGGCCCTGCAGCAGTTCTTC | CASSQDKALQQFF
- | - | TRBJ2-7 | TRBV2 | TGTGCCAGCAGTTCCGAGGGCGTGTCCACCTACGAGCAGTACTTC | CASSSEGVSTYEQYF
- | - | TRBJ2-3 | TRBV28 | TGTGCCAGCAGCACTTCCGGGACCAACACAGATACGCAGTATTTT | CASSTSGTNTDTQYF
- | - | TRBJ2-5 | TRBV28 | TGTGCCAGCAGTTACCCGACTACAGGAATTGAGGAGACCCAGTACTTC | CASSYPTTGIEETQYF
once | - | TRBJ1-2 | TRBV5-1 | TGCGCCAGCAGCCGGGACGACGGCTATGGCTACACCTTC | CASSRDDGYGYTF
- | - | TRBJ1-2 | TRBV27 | TGTGCCAGCAGTCTGCGGGACCCCCTTAGAACTAACTATGGCTACACCTTC | CASSLRDPLRTNYGYTF
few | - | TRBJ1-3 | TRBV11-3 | TGTGCCAGCAGCTTAAGGGGGACTAACTCTGGAAACACCATATATTTT | CASSLRGTNSGNTIYF
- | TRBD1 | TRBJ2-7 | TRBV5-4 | TGTGCCAGCAGCTTGCGGTTTAGACAGGGTTCCCACGAGCAGTACTTC | CASSLRFRQGSHEQYF
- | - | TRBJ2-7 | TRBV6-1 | TGTGCCAGCAGTGGGACAGAAAGAGGCTATTACGAGCAGTACTTC | CASSGTERGYYEQYF
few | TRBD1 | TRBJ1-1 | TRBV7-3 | TGTGCCAGCAGCTCCAATCCTCATGGGACAGGGAAAACGAACACTGAAGCTTTCTTT | CASSSNPHGTGKTNTEAFF
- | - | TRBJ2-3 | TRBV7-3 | TGTGCCAGCAGCCCGTTGCGGTCACCTACAGATACGCAGTATTTT | CASSPLRSPTDTQYF
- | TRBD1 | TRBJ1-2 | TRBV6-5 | TGTGCCAGCAGATGGGACAGGGGGCCCTCCTATGGCTACACCTTC | CASRWDRGPSYGYTF
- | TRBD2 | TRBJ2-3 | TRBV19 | TGTGCCAGTAGTACTCTTGGGACTACAGCCACAGATACGCAGTATTTT | CASSTLGTTATDTQYF
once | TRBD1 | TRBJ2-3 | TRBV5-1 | TGCGCCAGCAGCCTTAGACAGGGATCGGATACGCAGTATTTT | CASSLRQGSDTQYF
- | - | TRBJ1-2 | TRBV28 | TGTGCCAGCATCCCGGGAGGGCCCAGGGGTGGCTACACCTTC | CASIPGGPRGGYTF
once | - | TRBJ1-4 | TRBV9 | TGTGCCAGCAGCGTAGCCCCCACAAATGAAAAACTGTTTTTT | CASSVAPTNEKLFF
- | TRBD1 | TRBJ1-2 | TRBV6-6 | TGTGCCAGCAGCCAGGGGGGTAACGATGGCTACACCTTC | CASSQGGNDGYTF
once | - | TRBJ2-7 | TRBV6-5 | TGTGCCAGCAGATTGACGGTGGGCTACGAGCAGTACTTC | CASRLTVGYEQYF
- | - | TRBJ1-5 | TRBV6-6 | TGTGCCAGCAGTTACGGAGCGCAGGCGGATCAGCCCCAGCATTTT | CASSYGAQADQPQHF
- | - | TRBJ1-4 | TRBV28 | TGTGCCAGCAGTTTATCTCAGGGGAGATATGAAAAACTGTTTTTT | CASSLSQGRYEKLFF
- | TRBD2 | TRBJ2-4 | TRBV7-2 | TGTGCCAGCAGCTCCGGGGGGGACATTCAGTACTTC | CASSSGGDIQYF
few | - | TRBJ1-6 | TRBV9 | TGTGCCAGCAGCGTGGGTAATTCACCCCTCCACTTT | CASSVGNSPLHF
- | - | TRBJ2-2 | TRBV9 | TGTGCCAGCAGCGTAGTGTCGGCAGGCCCGAACACCGGGGAGCTGTTTTTT | CASSVVSAGPNTGELFF
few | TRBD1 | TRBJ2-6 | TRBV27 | TGTGCCAGCAGTTTTTGGGGACAGGGTATAAATTCTGGGGCCAACGTCCTGACTTTC | CASSFWGQGINSGANVLTF
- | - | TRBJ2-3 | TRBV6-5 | TGTGCCAGCAGTTACATAGATACGCAGTATTTT | CASSYIDTQYF
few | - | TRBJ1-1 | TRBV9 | TGTGCCAGCAGCGCAGGGAACGTGAACACTGAAGCTTTCTTT | CASSAGNVNTEAFF
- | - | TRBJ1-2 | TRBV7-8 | TGTGCCAGCAGCTCCTCGGCCAACGTGGGATATAGGGGCTACACCTTC | CASSSSANVGYRGYTF
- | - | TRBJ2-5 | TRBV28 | TGTGCCAGCAGTCCCCCTATAGGCAGAGAAGAGACCCAGTACTTC | CASSPPIGREETQYF
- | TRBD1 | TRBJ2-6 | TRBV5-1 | TGCGCCACCGCTTGGGACAGGGGTGGGTCGGACAACGTCCTGACTTTC | CATAWDRGGSDNVLTF
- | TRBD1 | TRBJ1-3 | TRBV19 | TGTGCCAGTAGTATCCTCGACAGGGCTGGAAACACCATATATTTT | CASSILDRAGNTIYF
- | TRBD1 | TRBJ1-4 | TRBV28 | TGTGCCAGCAGTTCCCCGGGGGGCAGGGGGAGGGAAAAACTGTTTTTT | CASSSPGGRGREKLFF
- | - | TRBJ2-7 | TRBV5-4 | TGTGCCAGCAGCTCTAGGACAAAACCGCCGGGTTACGAGCAGTACTTC | CASSSRTKPPGYEQYF
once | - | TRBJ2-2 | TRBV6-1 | TGTGCCAGCAGTGATAGGGGGAACGGGGAGCTGTTTTTT | CASSDRGNGELFF
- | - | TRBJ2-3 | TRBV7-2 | TGTGCCAGCAGCTTCGGCACAGATACGCAGTATTTT | CASSFGTDTQYF